The 13 T cell receptor beta chains below all came from one sample that was sequenced in a study of cytomegalovirus exposure and HLA in healthy donors. It was with 60 Vbeta and 13 Jbeta primers that the PCR ran. Sequenced by immunoSEQ multiplex PCR; TCRdb stores in-frame clones only, minus some. The table shows some 150,000 clones, with roughly four fifths occurring only once. Sample: PBMCs. The receptor set was obtained from a man aged 50 to 60 in good health and CMV-seropositive.

The chain is built from TRBV11-3 and TRBJ2-3, with TRBD2 identical over 12 bases. The CDR3 loop spans 18 amino acids. V lost 0 bases to trimming and J lost 5 bases; unmatched junction nucleotides: 9. CDR1 is SGHNT and CDR2 is YENEEA in the germline V gene. For the CDR3, the DNA is TGTGCCAGCAGCTTAGAGCCATACCTAGCGGGGGGGAGAGATACGCAGTATTTT. Protein product: CASSLEPYLAGGRDTQYF.

The chain uses TRBV5-1 and TRBJ2-7; 10 nucleotides align to TRBD1. Unmatched junction bases numbered 2, after V lost 0 bases and J lost 5 bases. CDR1 and CDR2 from the germline V gene are SGHRS and YFSETQ. The CDR3 is 14 amino acids. The chain's CDR3 is CASSLGQGAHEQYF. CDR3 in DNA: TGCGCCAGCAGCTTGGGACAGGGGGCCCACGAGCAGTACTTC.

This clone was counted only a few times. This chain uses TRBV2 with TRBJ1-5, with TRBD1 matching 8 bases. Germline V gene sequence: CDR1 SNHLY, CDR2 FYNNEI. The CDR3 length is 16 residues. Trimming cost V 5 bases and J 5 bases; bases outside gene matches: 11. The DNA for the CDR3 is TGTGCCAGCAGTCCTCGGACAGGGACCTACGATCAGCCCCAGCATTTT. It is translated as CASSPRTGTYDQPQHF.

The rearrangement links TRBV7-2 to TRBJ2-1, with TRBD2 matching over 11 bases. The V segment lost 1 base and the J segment 8 bases; nucleotides outside the gene matches: 10. CDR1 SGHTA and CDR2 FQGNSA come from the germline V gene. The CDR3 runs 17 residues. The CDR3 sequence: CASSLVGFSGGAHEQFF. Written as DNA, the CDR3 is TGTGCCAGCAGCTTAGTTGGGTTTAGCGGGGGGGCCCATGAGCAGTTCTTC.

The rearrangement joins TRBV19 to TRBJ2-7; TRBD1 might be the D (6 bases). Germline lookup yields CDR1 LNHDA and CDR2 SQIVND (reference sequence). V dropped 6 bases and J dropped 3 bases, with 15 bases sitting between them. The CDR3 has 14 residues. The DNA of the CDR3 is TGTGCCAGTAGCAGGTCGGACAGAAACTACGAGCAGTACTTC. Amino acid sequence: CASSRSDRNYEQYF.

V is TRBV5-1 and J is TRBJ2-5; TRBD2 agrees at 12 bases. In germline, CDR1 is SGHRS, CDR2 YFSETQ. This CDR3 has 15 amino acids. Unmatched junction bases numbered 4, after V lost 2 bases and J lost 5 bases. The DNA of the CDR3 is TGCGCCAGCAGCTTCACGACTAGCGGGAGTGAGACCCAGTACTTC. Protein product: CASSFTTSGSETQYF. Filled out from reference TRBV5-1 and TRBJ2-5, the complete variable domain reads KAGVTQTPRYLIKTRGQQVTLSCSPISGHRSVSWYQQTPGQGLQFLFEYFSETQRNKGNFPGRFSGRQFSNSRSEMNVSTLELGDSALYLCASSFTTSGSETQYFGPGTRLLVL.

This clone has just a few counts. The chain employs TRBV28 and TRBJ1-1; 7 bases agree with TRBD1. The CDR3 spans 16 residues. V shed 1 base, J shed 6 bases, and the junction held 11 bases outside the gene matches. CDR1 MDHEN and CDR2 SYDVKM come from the germline V gene. The CDR3 region is CASSLFIGQAFPEAFF. The CDR3 DNA reads as TGTGCCAGCAGTTTATTCATTGGACAGGCTTTTCCTGAAGCTTTCTTT.

This chain connects TRBV6-1 to TRBJ1-2; 8 positions match TRBD1. The CDR3 spans 15 residues. Germline V gene sequence: CDR1 MNHNS, CDR2 SASEGT. J gave up 4 bases and V 1 base, and 5 bases lay outside the gene matches. CDR3 residues: CASSEGRGPLYGYTF. As DNA, the CDR3 is TGTGCCAGCAGTGAAGGCAGGGGGCCCCTCTATGGCTACACCTTC.

This clone occurred a few times. The CDR3 DNA reads as TGCGCCAGCAACCTGGGGGGGAGCTCCTATAATTCACCCCTCCACTTT. Protein product: CASNLGGSSYNSPLHF. The chain is built from TRBV5-1 and TRBJ1-6, with D maybe TRBD1 (5 bases). The CDR3 consists of 16 residues. Germline CDR1 reads SGHRS; CDR2 reads YFSETQ. V was pared by 6 bases and J by 0 bases, with 13 bases between. Complete variable domain (other parts from reference TRBV5-1 and TRBJ1-6): KAGVTQTPRYLIKTRGQQVTLSCSPISGHRSVSWYQQTPGQGLQFLFEYFSETQRNKGNFPGRFSGRQFSNSRSEMNVSTLELGDSALYLCASNLGGSSYNSPLHFGNGTRLTVT.

This chain joins TRBV5-6 and TRBJ1-6, with D hard to call. CDR1 and CDR2 from the germline V gene are SGHDT and YYEEEE. V was shortened by 1 base and J by 10 bases, with 12 bases between the two germline ends. The CDR3 has 14 amino acids. The CDR3: CASSLLRPDSPLHF. DNA of the CDR3: TGTGCCAGCAGCTTGTTGCGGCCAGACTCACCCCTCCACTTT.

V is TRBV5-4 and J is TRBJ2-1; 11 bases are a match to TRBD2. The length of the CDR3 is 20 residues. V shed 0 bases and J 4 bases; nucleotides not matched to a gene: 15. Germline V gives CDR1 SGHNT, CDR2 YYREEE (reference sequence). CDR3 protein: CASSLVVGSGRGGWYNEQFF. The CDR3 bases are TGTGCCAGCAGCTTGGTAGTAGGTAGCGGGAGGGGTGGTTGGTACAATGAGCAGTTCTTC.

V and J are TRBV18 and TRBJ1-6; D possibly corresponds to TRBD1 (6 bases). This CDR3 comprises 14 residues. V was shortened by 2 bases and J by 5 bases, with 7 bases between the two germline ends. Germline lookup yields CDR1 KGHSH and CDR2 LQKENI. CDR3 sequence (DNA): TGTGCCAGCTCACCAAACAGGGATAATTCACCCCTCCACTTT. Its protein product is CASSPNRDNSPLHF.

The chain employs TRBV5-1 and TRBJ2-5; D may be TRBD2 (5 bases). The CDR3 spans 15 residues. Looked up from germline, CDR1 is SGHRS and CDR2 is YFSETQ. V was clipped by 1 base and J by 5 bases, with 15 bases between them. The CDR3 is CASSLRGSADETQYF. The CDR3 nucleotides are TGCGCCAGCAGCTTGCGGGGATCTGCAGACGAGACCCAGTACTTC.